This record covers a single TCR beta chain. The antigen is unknown. The data originate from a study of monozygotic twins with cystic fibrosis. CDR3 length: 17 amino acids. Germline V gene sequence: CDR1 SGHNT, CDR2 YYREEE (reference sequence). V gave up 0 bases and J gave up 1 base, with 13 bases separating them. The table came from immunoSEQ multiplex PCR; TCRdb's copy has only in-frame clones and leaves some out. The table records over 25,000 clones, 92% of them present only once. General observations from the study: Monozygotic CF twin pairs shared significantly more nucleotide-identical clonotypes than unrelated CF individuals did. V usage most resembled the co-twin in 13 of 16 pairs. Low clonality (median around 0.0095) suggested a mostly naive repertoire.

Sequences were obtained from blood. This chain links TRBV5-4 with TRBJ2-2; maybe TRBD1 (6 bases). The source of this sequence is a girl aged 2-15 years with cystic fibrosis. The CDR3, as DNA: TGTGCCAGCAGCTTGGATCCTCCCAGGGGGAACACCGGGGAGCTGTTTTTT. As protein: CASSLDPPRGNTGELFF.